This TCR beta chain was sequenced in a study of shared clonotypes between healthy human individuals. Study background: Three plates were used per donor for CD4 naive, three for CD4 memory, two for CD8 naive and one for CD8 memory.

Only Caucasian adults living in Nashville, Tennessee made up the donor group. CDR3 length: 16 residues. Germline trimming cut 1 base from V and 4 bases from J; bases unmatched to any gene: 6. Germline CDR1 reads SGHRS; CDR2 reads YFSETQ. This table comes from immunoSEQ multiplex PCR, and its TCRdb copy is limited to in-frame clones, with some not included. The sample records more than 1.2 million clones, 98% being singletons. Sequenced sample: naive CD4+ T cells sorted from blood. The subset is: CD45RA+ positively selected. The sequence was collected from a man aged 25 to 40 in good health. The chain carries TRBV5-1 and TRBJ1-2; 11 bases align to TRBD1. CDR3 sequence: CASSLSPDRGPYGYTF. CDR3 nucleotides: TGCGCCAGCAGCTTGTCACCGGACAGGGGGCCCTATGGCTACACCTTC.